The clone carrying this T cell receptor (beta chain) was counted between two and nine times. Its cognate antigen is unknown. Expressed TCRB transcripts were sequenced after all isolated RNA was converted to cDNA. Only in-frame clones appear in the TCRdb table, and some are missing; sequencing was by immunoSEQ multiplex PCR. Here the sample spans more than 150,000 clones, about 9.1% being singletons. This CDR3 has 16 residues. Unmatched junction bases numbered 9, after V lost 3 bases and J lost 7 bases. The germline V gene encodes CDR1 SGDLS and CDR2 YYNGEE. The entry originates in a study of beta chain features in type 1 diabetes. General study results and limits: Insertion counts at VDJ junctions were lower in type 1 diabetes patients, who also showed more deletions there.

The clonotype originates from a woman aged 18-29 years in good health. The sample consisted of central memory CD4+ T cells from blood. The chain employs TRBV9 and TRBJ2-7; the match to TRBD2 covers 14 bases. For the CDR3, the DNA is TGTGCCAGCAGCGCTTCACCGGGACTAGCGGGAGAAGAGCAGTACTTC. It yields the protein CASSASPGLAGEEQYF.